This entry features one T cell receptor (beta chain) sequence. This clone was found once. It has no known antigen specificity. One base away there is no much larger clone; base qualities are not given. The cohort consisted of 650 to 700 healthy bone marrow donors. All cohort members were sampled while nominally healthy, although unrecorded immune exposures were likely present. The donor tested CMV seropositive and was one of the 289 seropositive cohort members. A peripheral blood sample was provided by each donor, and peripheral blood mononuclear cells were used for TCR beta sequencing. The Qiagen DNeasy Blood Extraction Kit was used to extract genomic DNA from the blood cell samples. The CDR3 numbers 14 residues from cysteine through phenylalanine. Of all the DNA, just the CDR3 is kept, 42 bases in frame from base 1. V drops 3 bases and J drops 3 bases, leaving 12 bases in between. In the germline V gene (reference sequence), CDR1 corresponds to MNHEY and CDR2 to SMNVEV.

These data belong to a study of cytomegalovirus exposure and HLA in healthy donors (TCRdb year 2017). About the full investigation: An earlier analysis of several hundred of the donors reported 250 to 300 Gb of sequence data and 100 million to 120 million unique TCR beta sequences obtained from some 200 million T cells. The number of typed donors differed by locus: roughly 629-640 for A, B, C, DRB1 and DQB1; 500 to 550 for DQA1; 606 for DPA1; and around 490 for DPB1. Genome-wide SNP genotypes for about three fifths of the roughly 700 donors were used in a later genetic analysis, which treated that subset as a discovery cohort. The study aimed to test whether signatures of past pathogen exposure could be identified by cataloging public T cell receptors. To predict cytomegalovirus infection status, the study combined high-throughput TCR immunosequencing, statistical association of individual TCRs with disease status, and machine learning. Approximately 330 gigabases of sequencing data and roughly 80 million unique TCR sequences made up an early release that covered 500 to 700 HLA-typed donors. On average, 235,054 unique TCR beta nucleotide sequences were sequenced per donor among about 400 genotyped donors of the cohort, with 15% to 20% of those sequences being non-productive. All discovery cohort repertoires had been generated on a single sequencing platform. Donor age, sex, ethnicity and CMV serostatus were collected together with the repertoire data. The study used immunosequencing to profile the T cell repertoires of approximately 630 subjects and linked those repertoires to cytomegalovirus serostatus. The genetic ancestry cluster associated with self-reported Caucasian donors included about 84% of the 350 to 500 genotyped donors. A handful of DR-DQ haplotypes were handled as single units for association and clustering because linkage in the cohort was strong. In a later analysis, previously published TCR beta repertoires from several hundred donors were re-analyzed and high-resolution HLA genotyping was added so that TCR occurrence patterns could be studied. HLA typing covered class I and class II loci at four-digit resolution. A separate validation cohort of 100 to 150 different subjects was used in addition to the roughly 640-subject first cohort. An earlier analysis of some 600 of the donors applied high-throughput TCR beta sequencing to assess whether each TCR beta V gene segment acted as functional or pseudogenic. Rather than drawing on any new phenotypic data, the later analysis identified candidate immune exposures from TCR beta sequences and the way those sequences occurred across donors. Findings and caveats that apply to the study as a whole: In a later analysis, HLA-associated TCR beta chains showed more clonal expansion and lower generation probabilities than non-associated chains that were equally common. Linkage disequilibrium might explain the correlated functional status among segregating V segments, but an unknown experimental factor could not be ruled out. The presence/absence analyses assumed that sequencing depth was roughly uniform across donors, and that assumption may not be true. This cohort had only TCR beta chains sequenced, and the lack of alpha or paired-chain data limited which features could be detected. In an earlier analysis of 587 of the donors, most TCR beta V segments appeared in productive rearrangements about 87% or about 30% of the time, broadly matching IMGT annotations. Immune exposure information for the cohort was limited to CMV serostatus. In vitro tests confirmed that a few of the cytomegalovirus-associated TCR beta chains recognize cytomegalovirus antigens. A later analysis found that most CMV-associated TCR beta chains appeared HLA-restricted, with HLA associations seemingly driven largely by CMV exposure. In the study, about 150 TCR beta chains were listed as associated with cytomegalovirus. In a later analysis, TCR association rates were found to vary across HLA loci, with the most associated TCRs seen for DRB1 alleles and the fewest for HLA-C alleles. In both the original and validation cohorts, the classifier was reported to diagnose cytomegalovirus status with high specificity and sensitivity. A later analysis associated around 16,000 TCR beta sequences with specific HLA alleles at a false discovery rate of 0.05. A further reported finding was that TCR beta sequences accurately predicted the HLA-A and HLA-B alleles for most subjects in the first cohort. Because HLA typing was missing for some donors at each locus, association tests included only the typed subset. The authors suggested that the approach could potentially be generalized to other disease states and immunological phenotypes. Because the 87-base-pair reads could not distinguish some IMGT-functional V segments, including TRBV6-2 and TRBV6-3, those segments were excluded. Because counts were too low, around 17 rarely observed V segments, including chromosome 9 orphons, were left out of the earlier analysis of a few hundred of the donors. When HLA alleles, especially DR and DQ, strongly co-occurred, attributing TCR associations to individual alleles was difficult. The sequencing pipeline was judged likely to have produced a cluster of highly shared sequence variants as a technical artifact. In a later genetic analysis, fewer N-insertions in productive TCRs were reported among donors in an Asian-associated ancestry cluster than the approximately 710-donor mean. Most TCR sequences were seen in very few donors, while some public TCRs were found in many individuals. A later genetic analysis associated a missense DCLRE1C variant with V-gene and J-gene trimming of TCR beta chains, and an independent cohort replicated the association. In a later analysis, several top co-occurrence clusters were reported to appear linked to parvovirus B19, influenza, CMV and Epstein-Barr virus.

Library preparation was by the immunoSEQ multiplex PCR assay. For the multiplex PCR, a mixture combining 60 forward primers for TCR Vbeta segments and 13 reverse primers for TCR Jbeta segments was used. The CDR3 region of rearranged TCR beta genes was amplified from genomic DNA by a multiplex PCR assay. Amplified TCR beta libraries were sequenced as 87-base-pair reads on the Illumina HiSeq System. The published analysis was carried out like this. A later analysis counted tens of millions of unique TCR beta chains across the 666 repertoires, and around 12 million of these chains were shared by at least two donors. Raw reads were error-corrected and collapsed into unique sequences by a nearest-neighbor algorithm in which closely related sequences were merged to remove PCR and sequencing errors. Alignment of CDR3 sequences to IMGT reference sequences was used to assign V, D and J gene segments. For a sequence to be retained, a match of at least six nucleotides to both a V gene segment and a J gene segment was required. A rearrangement counted as productive if the CDR3 had no stop codons and remained in frame with V and J, and every other rearrangement counted as non-productive. Following IMGT convention, CDR3 was defined as the stretch from the second conserved V-encoded cysteine to the conserved J-encoded phenylalanine. The earlier analysis of about 620 of the donors excluded sequences that lacked an unambiguous match to a single V gene segment. In an earlier analysis of roughly 600 of the donors, a V segment was called functional when productive rearrangements were above 56.7%, and segregating when the standard deviation between donors exceeded 5%. A statistical classification framework was developed to diagnose cytomegalovirus status using the catalog of TCR beta chain sequences. In a later analysis, TCR nucleotide sequences were compared against IMGT/GENE-DB human TR gene sequences so that V and J genes could be assigned. Using the TCRdist pipeline, a later analysis assigned CDR3 sequences along with most-parsimonious VDJ recombination scenarios. In a later analysis, every TCR beta chain was defined by the combination of its CDR3 amino acid sequence and its V-gene family, and reads without a unique V-gene family were dropped. A later analysis removed 500 to 600 highly shared, low-generation-probability nucleotide sequences to deal with suspected cross-contamination and a sequencing artifact. In a later analysis, a clonal expansion index was calculated for each public chain from normalized within-repertoire ranks of inferred template counts. A later analysis computed generation probabilities with a VDJ recombination model fitted to out-of-frame rearrangements, and checked the results against IGoR. Hypergeometric tests were used in a later analysis to score TCR-TCR, TCR-HLA and TCR-CMV co-occurrence, with a repertoire-size bias correction applied to the TCR pairs. False discovery rates were estimated in a later analysis by permuting HLA or CMV assignments 20 times. In a later analysis, co-occurring TCRs were grouped using DBSCAN, and TCRdist sequence similarity was added for clustering within HLA-allele-positive subsets. Co-occurrence clustering excluded repertoires with fewer than 30,000 or more than 120,000 public chains, plus five with anomalous nucleotide sharing. The clones in this table, taken by TCRdb from immuneACCESS, are in-frame only. Not every clone is retained; where verified, under half of the shortfall comes from an unresolved V gene, and the cause of the rest is unknown. V and J calls and clone size are given by that table; D and trimming were obtained from the DNA. Across this sample there are fewer than 250,000 clones, with around 67% seen only once. Approximately 3.1% of the sample is held by the ten biggest clonotypes.

The rearrangement joined TRBV27 to TRBJ2-7, with a weak D call of TRBD2 (6 bases match). The sequencing input was PBMCs. The sequence was collected from a woman aged 30 to 39 in good health and CMV-seropositive. The DNA sequence is given as TGTGCCAGCAGTTTCGCGGGAAACAGCTACGAGCAGTACTTC. Translated, this gives CASSFAGNSYEQYF.